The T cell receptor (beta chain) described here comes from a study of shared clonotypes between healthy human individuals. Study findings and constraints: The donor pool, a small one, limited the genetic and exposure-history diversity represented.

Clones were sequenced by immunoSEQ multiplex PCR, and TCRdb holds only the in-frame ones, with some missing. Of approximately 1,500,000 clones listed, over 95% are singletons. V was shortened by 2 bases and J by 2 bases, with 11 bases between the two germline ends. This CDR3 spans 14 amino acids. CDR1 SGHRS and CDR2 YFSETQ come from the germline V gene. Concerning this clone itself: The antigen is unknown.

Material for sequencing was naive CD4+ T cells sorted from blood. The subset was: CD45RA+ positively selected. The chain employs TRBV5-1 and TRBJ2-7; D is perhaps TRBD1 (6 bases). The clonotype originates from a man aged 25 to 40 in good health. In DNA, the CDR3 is TGCGCCAGCAGCTTCAGGACAGACACCTACGAGCAGTACTTC. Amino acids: CASSFRTDTYEQYF.